The clone carrying this T cell receptor beta chain was observed a single time. Per the original methods: From reference gene primer amplification, estimates of nucleated cell counts were derived. The repertoire was sequenced with immunoSEQ multiplex PCR; TCRdb's copy has only in-frame clones and lacks some. V and J calls plus clone size are reproduced from that table; the DNA served to infer D and trimming. The sample yields about 170,000 clones, about nine tenths seen once. Germline loops: CDR1 MRHNA, CDR2 SNTAGT. V trimming: 3 bases; J trimming: 8 bases; junction bases outside the gene matches: 6. This CDR3 spans 16 amino acids. The sample is drawn from a study of blood T cell repertoires in COVID-19. In the study overall: The study drew acute and convalescent COVID-19 samples from the United States, Italy and Spain.

The Seattle site enrolled patients during active infection and followed them longitudinally. The clonotype originates from a man between 18 and 29 years old with COVID-19, enrolled during active disease. Sequencing used peripheral blood. This chain uses TRBV6-4 with TRBJ2-1; 14 bases agree with TRBD2. In DNA, the CDR3 is TGTGCCAGCAGTGAGGGGACTAGCGGGAGACTCGATGAGCAGTTCTTC. It translates to CASSEGTSGRLDEQFF.